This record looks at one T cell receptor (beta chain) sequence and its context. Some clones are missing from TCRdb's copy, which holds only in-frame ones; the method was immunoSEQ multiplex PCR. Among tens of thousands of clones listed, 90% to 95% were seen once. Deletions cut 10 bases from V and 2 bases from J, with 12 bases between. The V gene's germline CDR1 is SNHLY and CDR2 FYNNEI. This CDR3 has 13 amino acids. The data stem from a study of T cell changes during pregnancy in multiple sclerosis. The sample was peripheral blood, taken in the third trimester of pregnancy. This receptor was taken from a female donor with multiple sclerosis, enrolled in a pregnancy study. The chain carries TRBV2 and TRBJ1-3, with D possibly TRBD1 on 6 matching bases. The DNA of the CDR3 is TGTGCCACCACAGGGATACCTGGAAACACCATATATTTT. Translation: CATTGIPGNTIYF.